Below are 21 T cell receptor beta chains sequenced from a single sample in a study of regulatory T cells in long-lasting Graves disease. CDR3 regions were amplified by Arm-PCR using iRepertoire HTBI primers to build TCR beta libraries. TCRdb recomputed calls from the multiplex PCR reads with MiXCR, one row per CDR3 protein. The sample holds about 620,000 distinct CDR3 sequences, roughly 15% seen once. Time point noted: newly diagnosed GD, antithyroid drugs for less than 3 months. The authors made the TCR library using RNA they extracted from PBMCs. The sample was also reused in another study, on T cells in Graves' hyperthyroidism and ophthalmopathy.

This specimen consisted of peripheral blood mononuclear cells (PBMCs), obtained at new diagnosis, from a patient treated with antithyroid drugs. The receptors here all came from a woman aged 30 to 39 with Graves disease.

V usage is TRBV11-2 and J usage is TRBJ2-6; D remains unclear. V was shortened by 5 bases and J by 2 bases, with 7 bases between the two germline ends. Germline CDR1 reads SGHAT; CDR2 reads FQNNGV. The CDR3 is made up of 14 amino acids. The CDR3: CASSPITGANVLTF. Written as DNA, the CDR3 is TGTGCCAGCAGCCCTATAACTGGGGCCAACGTCCTGACTTTC.

This clonotype showed up just once. A read error is possible here, since a much larger clone lies one base away. The chain joins TRBV30 to TRBJ2-3; D unclear. The CDR3 consists of 12 residues. V was trimmed by 8 bases and J by 6 bases, leaving 15 bases between them. The germline V gene encodes CDR1 GTSNPN and CDR2 SVGIG (reference sequence). The CDR3 loop is CAAWNSMDTQYF. Written as DNA, the CDR3 is TGTGCCGCCTGGAACTCGATGGATACGCAGTATTTT. The whole variable domain, filled in from reference TRBV30 and TRBJ2-3, reads SQTIHQWPATLVQPVGSPLSLECTVEGTSNPNLYWYRQAAGRGLQLLFYSVGIGQISSEVPQNLSASRPQDRQFILSSKKLLLSDSGFYLCAAWNSMDTQYFGPGTRLTVL.

This clonotype was recorded at least ten times. The chain joins TRBV10-3 to TRBJ2-3, with D possibly matching TRBD2 (5 bases). Germline lookup yields CDR1 ENHRY and CDR2 SYGVKD. V lost 5 bases and J 5 bases, leaving 8 bases between the germline ends. This CDR3 is built from 12 residues. CDR3 DNA: TGTGCCATCAGTCCCGCGGGAGATACGCAGTATTTT. Protein product: CAISPAGDTQYF.

This clonotype occurred many times. V gene TRBV7-9 combines with J gene TRBJ1-1, with a weak D call TRBD1 (6 bases). The germline gives CDR1 SEHNR, CDR2 FQNEAQ (reference sequence). The V end was cut by 3 bases, the J end by 7 bases, with 9 bases between. The CDR3 spans 12 residues. The CDR3 bases are TGTGCCAGCAGCTTTCAAGGGGGTGAAGCTTTCTTT. This codes for CASSFQGGEAFF.

The chain links TRBV4-1 to TRBJ2-7; TRBD1 aligns across 9 bases. The germline CDR1 and CDR2 sequences are MGHRA and YSYEKL. The CDR3 runs to 15 residues. V lost 4 bases to trimming and J lost 5 bases; unmatched junction nucleotides: 9. This chain's CDR3 is CASSLGGTGNDEQYF. The CDR3 DNA sequence: TGCGCCAGCAGCCTCGGGGGGACAGGGAACGACGAGCAGTACTTC.

The CDR3 DNA reads TGCAGCGTTGCTTGGGGACAGGGCGGGGAGCAGTACTTC. It yields the protein CSVAWGQGGEQYF. This chain connects TRBV29-1 to TRBJ2-7, with TRBD1 matching 9 bases. Germline V CDR1 and CDR2: SQVTM, ANQGSEA. Trimming cost V 4 bases and J 7 bases; bases outside gene matches: 8. The CDR3 contains 13 residues.

This clonotype has at least ten counts. The chain couples TRBV7-2 to TRBJ2-7; D not resolved. CDR3 length: 13 residues. With 5 bases removed from V and 0 bases from J, the gap between germline ends came to 8 bases. Looked up from germline, CDR1 is SGHTA and CDR2 is FQGNSA. CDR3 DNA sequence: TGTGCCAGCAGCCTAGAGGACTCCTACGAGCAGTACTTC. Translation: CASSLEDSYEQYF. Together with reference TRBV7-2 and TRBJ2-7, the CDR3 gives the full variable domain: GAGVSQSPSNKVTEKGKDVELRCDPISGHTALYWYRQSLGQGLEFLIYFQGNSAPDKSGLPSDRFSAERTGGSVSTLTIQRTQQEDSAVYLCASSLEDSYEQYFGPGTRLTVT.

This clonotype was seen only a few times. CDR3 protein: CASSAQGSSTDTQYF. CDR3 nucleotide sequence: TGTGCCAGCAGCGCACAGGGATCTAGCACAGATACGCAGTATTTT. The gene calls are TRBV9 and TRBJ2-3; a possible D gene is TRBD1 (6 bases). There are 15 residues in the CDR3. Trimming stripped 3 bases from V and 0 bases from J, with 11 bases between. Germline assignment: CDR1 SGDLS and CDR2 YYNGEE.

This clonotype was seen more than once but under ten times. J is TRBJ1-6 and V is TRBV14; 9 positions match TRBD1. This CDR3 is 15 amino acids long. Germline V lookup: CDR1 SGHDN, CDR2 FVKESK. J lost 6 bases, V lost 2 bases, and 2 bases had no gene match. The DNA of the CDR3 is TGTGCCAGCAGCCAATGGACAGGGGTTAATTCACCCCTCCACTTT. Translated, it gives CASSQWTGVNSPLHF. The full variable domain, in which reference TRBV14 and TRBJ1-6 provide the parts outside the CDR3, is EAGVTQFPSHSVIEKGQTVTLRCDPISGHDNLYWYRRVMGKEIKFLLHFVKESKQDESGMPNNRFLAERTGGTYSTLKVQPAELEDSGVYFCASSQWTGVNSPLHFGNGTRLTVT.

This clonotype was counted between two and nine times. The J gene is TRBJ2-3, the V gene TRBV3-1; 10 bases are shared with TRBD1. Per germline, CDR1 LGHDT and CDR2 YNNKEL (reference sequence). Germline trimming cut 1 base from V and 9 bases from J; bases unmatched to any gene: 13. CDR3 length: 17 residues. The CDR3 reads CASSQVPTGGVLRTQYF. CDR3 bases: TGTGCCAGCAGCCAAGTCCCGACAGGGGGCGTTCTGCGAACGCAGTATTTT.

This clonotype was seen a handful of times. The chain has TRBV18 and TRBJ2-1; 8 positions match TRBD2. V lost 1 base and J lost 6; bases outside the gene matches: 2. Germline loops: CDR1 KGHSH, CDR2 LQKENI. This CDR3 is built from 14 residues. This chain's CDR3 is CASSPLAGINEQFF. The DNA of the CDR3 is TGTGCCAGCTCACCACTAGCGGGGATCAATGAGCAGTTCTTC.

This clonotype has at least ten counts. The chain employs TRBV28 and TRBJ1-5; D is unclear. Looked up from germline, CDR1 is MDHEN and CDR2 is SYDVKM. Between the trimmed V and J ends, which lost 3 bases and 5 bases, there was a span of 17 bases. The CDR3 has 16 amino acids. The CDR3 DNA reads TGTGCCAGCAGTTTTGTTTCCTTCTCAAGGGATCAGCCCCAGCATTTT. Protein sequence: CASSFVSFSRDQPQHF.

The V gene is TRBV7-3, the J gene TRBJ1-2; weak D call: TRBD1 (5 bases). The germline gives CDR1 SGHTA, CDR2 FQGTGA. This CDR3 contains 14 residues. The V end lost 4 bases, the J end lost 4 bases, and 13 bases lay between the germline ends. The CDR3 DNA is TGTGCCAGCAGCTCGCCGGGACTGGTCTATGGCTACACCTTC. It encodes CASSSPGLVYGYTF.

This clonotype was counted at least ten times. The chain combines TRBV2 with TRBJ2-7; D could derive from TRBD1 or TRBD2 (5 bases each). The ends were cut back, 2 bases at V and 2 bases at J, with 10 bases in the middle. Germline V gene lookup returns CDR1 SNHLY and CDR2 FYNNEI. This CDR3 has 14 amino acids. CDR3 region: CASSEWDGPYEQYF. In DNA, the CDR3 is TGTGCCAGCAGTGAATGGGACGGCCCCTACGAGCAGTACTTC. Full variable domain (missing parts from reference TRBV2 and TRBJ2-7): EPEVTQTPSHQVTQMGQEVILRCVPISNHLYFYWYRQILGQKVEFLVSFYNNEISEKSEIFDDQFSVERPDGSNFTLKIRSTKLEDSAMYFCASSEWDGPYEQYFGPGTRLTVT.

Remarks on this clonotype: A much bigger clone sits one base away, suggesting this may be a read error. The chain links TRBV7-9 to TRBJ2-1; 7 bases agree with TRBD1. The CDR3 sequence is 15 residues long. Germline CDR1 and CDR2: SEHNR and FQNEAQ (reference sequence). V dropped 5 bases and J dropped 0; count of bases not matched to a gene: 4. Written as DNA, the CDR3 is TGTGCCAGCAGCGGGTGGACAGGCTCCTACAATGAGCAGTTCTTC. Translating it yields CASSGWTGSYNEQFF.

The table lists this clonotype with a few counts. The chain uses TRBV27 and TRBJ2-5; TRBD1 aligns across 11 bases. The CDR3 length is 14 residues. Germline loops: CDR1 MNHEY, CDR2 SMNVEV (reference sequence). V was clipped by 11 bases and J by 9 bases; unmatched bases: 14. CDR3 residues: CALGTGGTPGAQYF. CDR3 nucleotides: TGTGCCCTGGGGACAGGGGGGACCCCCGGGGCCCAGTACTTC.

This chain joins TRBV4-1 and TRBJ2-7, with D unresolved. V lost 0 bases and J lost 4, with 10 bases in between. This CDR3 has 14 amino acids. Germline V lookup: CDR1 MGHRA, CDR2 YSYEKL. The CDR3 spells CASSQERDRYEQYF. The CDR3 DNA is TGCGCCAGCAGCCAAGAGAGAGATAGGTACGAGCAGTACTTC.

V and J are TRBV3-1 and TRBJ2-1; no firm D call. V dropped 1 base and J dropped 1 base, with 8 bases sitting between them. CDR3 size: 15 residues. Germline CDR1 is LGHDT and CDR2 is YNNKEL (reference sequence). The CDR3 sequence: CASSQARESYNEQFF. CDR3 coding DNA: TGTGCCAGCAGCCAAGCGAGAGAATCCTACAATGAGCAGTTCTTC.

This clonotype has only a few counts. This CDR3 fails to terminate in the conserved phenylalanine or tryptophan, so it likely reflects a read error. The J gene is TRBJ1-1, the V gene TRBV5-6; D is ambiguous. CDR1 is SGHDT and CDR2 is YYEEEE in the germline V gene. V lost 2 bases and J 1 base, leaving 6 bases between the germline ends. This CDR3 spans 13 amino acids. The CDR3 sequence: CASSLRGNTEAFL. The CDR3 region has the DNA TGTGCCAGCAGCTTACGGGGGAACACTGAAGCTTTCCTT.

The V call is TRBV28, the J call TRBJ1-4; weak D call: TRBD1 (6 bases). The CDR3 covers 16 residues. Germline CDR1 reads MDHEN; CDR2 reads SYDVKM. V lost 4 bases and J 2 bases, leaving 14 bases between the germline ends. The CDR3 DNA reads as TGTGCCAGCAGTTCCCCTAAGGGGGAGACTAATGAAAAACTGTTTTTT. It encodes CASSSPKGETNEKLFF.

This clonotype appeared many times. CDR3 amino acids: CASSLGAPIYTEAFF. The CDR3 nucleotides are TGTGCCAGCAGTTTGGGGGCCCCGATCTACACTGAAGCTTTCTTT. V gene TRBV28 combines with J gene TRBJ1-1, with D possibly being TRBD1 (6 bases). Germline CDR1 reads MDHEN; CDR2 reads SYDVKM. V shed 3 bases and J shed 3 bases, with 14 bases lying between them. The CDR3 has 15 residues. The full variable domain, in which reference TRBV28 and TRBJ1-1 provide the parts outside the CDR3, is DVKVTQSSRYLVKRTGEKVFLECVQDMDHENMFWYRQDPGLGLRLIYFSYDVKMKEKGDIPEGYSVSREKKERFSLILESASTNQTSMYLCASSLGAPIYTEAFFGQGTRLTVV.